These 4 T cell receptor beta chains originate from one sample sequenced in a study of OX40 agonist ivuxolimab in advanced cancers. This table comes from immunoSEQ multiplex PCR, and its TCRdb copy is limited to in-frame clones, with some not included. Of tens of thousands of clones in the sample, under 75% were seen once. This material consisted of CD4+ or CD8+ T cells sorted from blood, taken in a trial of the OX40 agonist ivuxolimab. These receptors came from an adult with an advanced solid tumor such as melanoma, head and neck, liver or kidney cancer.

V is TRBV2 and J is TRBJ2-7; D possibly corresponds to TRBD1 (6 bases). Germline CDR1 reads SNHLY; CDR2 reads FYNNEI. Trimming took off 1 base at V and 3 bases at J, with 13 bases between the two ends. There are 15 residues in the CDR3. CDR3 sequence reads: CASSEGGQGFYEQYF. The CDR3 DNA sequence: TGTGCCAGCAGTGAAGGGGGTCAGGGGTTCTACGAGCAGTACTTC.

The CDR3 DNA follows: TGCGCCAGCAGCCAGACCCCCCCAGCGCGGGGAAGCACAGATACGCAGTATTTT. Its translation is CASSQTPPARGSTDTQYF. V and J are TRBV4-1 and TRBJ2-3, with D perhaps matching TRBD2 (6 bases). The CDR3 runs to 18 residues. V was pared by 3 bases and J by 0 bases, with 19 bases between. CDR1 is MGHRA and CDR2 is YSYEKL in the germline V gene.

CDR3 nucleotides: TGTGCCAGCAGCGCCGGACTGGAGCAGTTCTTC. Its translation is CASSAGLEQFF. The gene calls are TRBV9 and TRBJ2-1, with D perhaps TRBD2 (5 bases). The germline V gene encodes CDR1 SGDLS and CDR2 YYNGEE. V gave up 3 bases and J gave up 10 bases, with 8 bases separating them. This CDR3 has 11 residues.

A word on this clone: At one of its ends the junction is not consistent with the germline gene, which may arise from a read error. The chain's CDR3 is CASTETGAANDGYTF. The CDR3 bases are TGTGCCAGCACTGAGACAGGGGCAGCTAACGATGGCTACACCTTC. The chain carries TRBV28 and TRBJ1-2; the match to TRBD1 covers 8 bases. In germline, CDR1 is MDHEN, CDR2 SYDVKM. The length of the CDR3 is 15 residues.